This T cell receptor beta chain was identified in a study of blood T cell repertoires in COVID-19. Study overall: PBMCs, B-cell-depleted T cells, or T cells provided the cDNA or gDNA that made up the material.

There are 13 residues in the CDR3. V was trimmed by 6 bases and J by 3 bases, leaving 12 bases between them. CDR1 is LNHDA and CDR2 is SQIVND in the germline V gene (reference sequence). This clone has a handful of counts. Clones were sequenced by immunoSEQ multiplex PCR, and TCRdb holds only the in-frame ones, with some missing. Here the sample spans roughly 200,000 clones, about 81% being singletons. The chain is built from TRBV19 and TRBJ2-7, with D uncertain. Material for sequencing was peripheral blood. The clonotype comes from a woman at least 80 years old with COVID-19, enrolled during active disease. DNA of the CDR3: TGTGCCAGTAGACGGCAGGCCCACTACGAGCAGTACTTC. Translated: CASRRQAHYEQYF.